The TCR beta chain under discussion was sequenced for a study of post-analysis software for immune sequencing data. Points from the study as a whole: Compared with controls, patients had more of five or six TRBV segments, including TRBV5-6, TRBV5-1 and TRBV20-1.

Concerning this clonotype itself: Its target is not known.

Germline-derived CDR1 and CDR2 are SEHNR and FQNEAQ (reference sequence). The CDR3 covers 14 residues. The V and J ends lost 5 bases and 3 bases, in that order; junction bases with no gene match: 6. Unique-molecular-identifier-tagged TCR beta cDNA libraries were used. Via MiXCR, TCRdb re-called the PCR reads, giving one row per CDR3 protein. The data contain approximately 630,000 distinct CDR3 sequences, more than 50% of them singletons. The receptor's source is a girl aged 2 to 10 with multiple sclerosis. Sample: blood. V gene TRBV7-9 combines with J gene TRBJ1-2; 7 bases are a match to TRBD1. For the CDR3, the DNA is TGTGCCAGCAGCCCGCTCGACAGGGACTATGGCTACACCTTC. It encodes CASSPLDRDYGYTF. The whole variable domain, remainder taken from reference TRBV7-9 and TRBJ1-2, is DTGVSQNPRHKITKRGQNVTFRCDPISEHNRLYWYRQTLGQGPEFLTYFQNEAQLEKSRLLSDRFSAERPKGSFSTLEIQRTEQGDSAMYLCASSPLDRDYGYTFGSGTRLTVV.